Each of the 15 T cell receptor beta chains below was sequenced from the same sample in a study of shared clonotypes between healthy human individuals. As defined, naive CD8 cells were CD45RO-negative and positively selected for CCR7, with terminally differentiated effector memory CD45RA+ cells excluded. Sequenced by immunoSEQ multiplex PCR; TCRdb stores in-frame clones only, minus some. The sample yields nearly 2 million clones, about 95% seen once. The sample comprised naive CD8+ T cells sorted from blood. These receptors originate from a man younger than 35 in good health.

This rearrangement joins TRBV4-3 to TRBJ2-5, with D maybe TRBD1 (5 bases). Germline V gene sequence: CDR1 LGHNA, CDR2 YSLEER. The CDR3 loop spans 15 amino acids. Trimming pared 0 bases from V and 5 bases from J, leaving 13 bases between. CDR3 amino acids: CASSQDPGWVETQYF. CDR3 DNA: TGCGCCAGCAGCCAAGACCCAGGGTGGGTGGAGACCCAGTACTTC.

CDR3 sequence (DNA): TGTGCCACCTTCTCGGCAGGGGCCCTCGAGCAGTACTTC. Translation: CATFSAGALEQYF. V is TRBV27 and J is TRBJ2-7, with D perhaps matching TRBD1 (6 bases). Trimming stripped 10 bases from V and 6 bases from J, with 19 bases between. The CDR3 has 13 amino acids. In germline, CDR1 is MNHEY, CDR2 SMNVEV (reference sequence).

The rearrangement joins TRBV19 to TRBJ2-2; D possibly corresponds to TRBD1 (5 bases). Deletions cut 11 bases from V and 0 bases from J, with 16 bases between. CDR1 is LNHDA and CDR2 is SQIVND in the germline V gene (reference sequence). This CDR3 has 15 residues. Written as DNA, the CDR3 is TGTGCCCCAAAAGAAGGGGATCCGAACACCGGGGAGCTGTTTTTT. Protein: CAPKEGDPNTGELFF.

CDR3 nucleotide sequence: TGCGCCAGCAGCTTGGAACAGGGGATGCCTGAAGCTTTCTTT. This gives the protein CASSLEQGMPEAFF. This chain uses TRBV5-1 with TRBJ1-1; the match to TRBD1 covers 7 bases. The CDR3 sequence is 14 residues long. The V gene's germline CDR1 is SGHRS and CDR2 YFSETQ. V lost 0 bases to trimming and J lost 6 bases; unmatched junction nucleotides: 5.

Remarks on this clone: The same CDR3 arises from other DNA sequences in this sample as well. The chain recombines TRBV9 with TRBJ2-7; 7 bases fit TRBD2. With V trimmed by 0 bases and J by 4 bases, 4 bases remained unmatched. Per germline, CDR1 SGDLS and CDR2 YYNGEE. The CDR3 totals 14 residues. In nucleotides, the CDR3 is TGTGCCAGCAGCGTAGGGGGAGGGACGTACGAGCAGTACTTC. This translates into CASSVGGGTYEQYF.

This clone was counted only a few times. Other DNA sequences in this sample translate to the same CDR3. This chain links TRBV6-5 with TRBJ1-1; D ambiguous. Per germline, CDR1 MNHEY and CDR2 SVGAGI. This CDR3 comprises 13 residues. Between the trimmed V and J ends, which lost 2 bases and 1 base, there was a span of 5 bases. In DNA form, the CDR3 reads TGTGCCAGCAGTTACGGGAGGAACACTGAAGCTTTCTTT. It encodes CASSYGRNTEAFF.

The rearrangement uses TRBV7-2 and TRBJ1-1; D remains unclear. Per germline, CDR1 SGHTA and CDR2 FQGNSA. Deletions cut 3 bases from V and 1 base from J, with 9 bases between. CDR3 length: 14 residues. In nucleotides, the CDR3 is TGTGCCAGCAGCTTTTGGATAGAGAACACTGAAGCTTTCTTT. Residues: CASSFWIENTEAFF.

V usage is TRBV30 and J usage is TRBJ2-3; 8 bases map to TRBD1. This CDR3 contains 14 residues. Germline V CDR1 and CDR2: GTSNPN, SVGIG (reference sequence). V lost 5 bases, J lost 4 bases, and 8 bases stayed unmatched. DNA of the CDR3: TGTGCCTGGTCGACAGGGGATGGGTCAGATACGCAGTATTTT. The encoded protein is CAWSTGDGSDTQYF.

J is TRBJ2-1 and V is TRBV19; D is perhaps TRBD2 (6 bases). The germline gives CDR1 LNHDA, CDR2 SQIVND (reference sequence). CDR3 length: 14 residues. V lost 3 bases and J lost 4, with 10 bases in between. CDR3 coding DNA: TGTGCCAGTAGTATTGGCGGGGAGTACAATGAGCAGTTCTTC. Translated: CASSIGGEYNEQFF.

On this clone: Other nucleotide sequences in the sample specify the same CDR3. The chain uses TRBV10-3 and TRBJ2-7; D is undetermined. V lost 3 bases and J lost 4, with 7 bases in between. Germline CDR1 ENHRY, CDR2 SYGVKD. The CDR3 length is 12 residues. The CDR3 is CAISDPPYEQYF. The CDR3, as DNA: TGTGCCATCAGTGACCCGCCTTACGAGCAGTACTTC.

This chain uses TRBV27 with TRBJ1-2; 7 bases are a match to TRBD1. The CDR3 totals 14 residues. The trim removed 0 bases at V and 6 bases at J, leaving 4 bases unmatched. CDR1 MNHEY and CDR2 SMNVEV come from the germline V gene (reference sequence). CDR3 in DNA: TGTGCCAGCAGTTTATCGGGAGGGGGCCATGGCTACACCTTC. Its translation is CASSLSGGGHGYTF.

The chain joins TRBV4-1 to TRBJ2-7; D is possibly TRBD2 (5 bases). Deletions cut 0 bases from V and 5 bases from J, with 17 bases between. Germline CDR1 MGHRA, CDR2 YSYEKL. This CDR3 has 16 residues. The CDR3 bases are TGCGCCAGCAGCCAAGAAGCGCTCGGAGGAAGCGACGAGCAGTACTTC. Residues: CASSQEALGGSDEQYF.

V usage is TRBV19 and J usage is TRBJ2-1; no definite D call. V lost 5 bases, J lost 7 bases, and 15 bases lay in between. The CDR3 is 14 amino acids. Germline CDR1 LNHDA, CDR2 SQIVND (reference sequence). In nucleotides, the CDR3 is TGTGCCAGTAGTGAGGCCGGGCCCCGGAATGAGCAGTTCTTC. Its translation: CASSEAGPRNEQFF.

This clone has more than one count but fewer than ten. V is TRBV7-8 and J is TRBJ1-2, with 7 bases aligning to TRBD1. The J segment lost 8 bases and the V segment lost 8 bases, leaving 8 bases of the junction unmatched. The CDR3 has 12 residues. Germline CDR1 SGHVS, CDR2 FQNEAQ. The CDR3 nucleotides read TGTGCCAGCGATGGGGACAGCAGGGGCTACACCTTC. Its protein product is CASDGDSRGYTF.

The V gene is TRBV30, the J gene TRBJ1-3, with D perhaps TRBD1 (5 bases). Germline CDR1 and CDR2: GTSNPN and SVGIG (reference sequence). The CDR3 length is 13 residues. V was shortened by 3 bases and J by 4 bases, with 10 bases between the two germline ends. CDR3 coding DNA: TGTGCCTGGAGAGACCCAGGGGGAAACACCATATATTTT. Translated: CAWRDPGGNTIYF. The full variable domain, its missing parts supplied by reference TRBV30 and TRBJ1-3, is SQTIHQWPATLVQPVGSPLSLECTVEGTSNPNLYWYRQAAGRGLQLLFYSVGIGQISSEVPQNLSASRPQDRQFILSSKKLLLSDSGFYLCAWRDPGGNTIYFGEGSWLTVV.